Presented here are 27 T cell receptor beta chains from one specimen sequenced in a study of blood T cell repertoires in COVID-19. Assay: immunoSEQ multiplex PCR; the TCRdb copy retains only in-frame clones and omits some. The repertoire holds roughly 110,000 clones, with around 83% as singletons. The sample taken for sequencing was peripheral blood. The receptors here all came from a man aged 40-49 years with acute or convalescent COVID-19.

The rearrangement links TRBV15 to TRBJ2-1, with 7 nucleotides matching TRBD2. Per the germline V gene, CDR1 is LNHNV and CDR2 is YYDKDF (reference sequence). J was trimmed by 3 bases and V by 0 bases; bases with no gene match: 11. This CDR3 region has 18 residues. CDR3 sequence: CATSRDLPSGVRYNEQFF. Here the CDR3 DNA reads TGTGCCACCAGCAGAGATCTCCCTAGCGGCGTACGCTACAATGAGCAGTTCTTC.

This sequence joins TRBV5-5 and TRBJ1-2; D is perhaps TRBD1 (5 bases). Looked up from germline, CDR1 is SGHKS and CDR2 is YYEKEE (reference sequence). The V and J ends lost 0 bases and 8 bases respectively, with 11 bases between them. The CDR3 runs 13 residues. The CDR3 loop reads CASSLEAGVGYTF. In DNA form, the CDR3 reads TGTGCCAGCAGCTTGGAAGCGGGGGTGGGCTACACCTTC.

This chain joins TRBV6-6 and TRBJ2-7, with D perhaps TRBD1 (6 bases). Germline V gene data show CDR1 as MNHNY and CDR2 as SVGAGI (reference sequence). The ends were cut back, 2 bases at V and 2 bases at J, with 10 bases in the middle. The CDR3 length is 14 residues. The DNA for the CDR3 is TGTGCCAGCAGTTACGGGGGCGCCACCTACGAGCAGTACTTC. Translated, it gives CASSYGGATYEQYF.

The V gene is TRBV2, the J gene TRBJ2-3, with D unclear. The V gene's germline CDR1 is SNHLY and CDR2 FYNNEI. Trimming left V 2 bases short and J 7 bases short, with 16 bases between. The CDR3 has 15 amino acids. In DNA, the CDR3 is TGTGCCAGCAGTGAAAGCATGCTGGAGCAGTATACGCAGTATTTT. Its protein is CASSESMLEQYTQYF.

The rearrangement links TRBV2 to TRBJ1-4; D call uncertain. With 6 bases removed from V and 4 bases from J, the gap between germline ends came to 21 bases. CDR1 is SNHLY and CDR2 is FYNNEI in the germline V gene. The CDR3 covers 17 residues. CDR3: CASSSQSLTVYNEKLFF. The CDR3 nucleotides read TGTGCCAGCAGCTCGCAATCCTTAACTGTTTATAATGAAAAACTGTTTTTT.

The chain recombines TRBV10-3 with TRBJ1-1; perhaps TRBD1 as D (5 bases). This CDR3 comprises 14 residues. The ends were cut back, 4 bases at V and 0 bases at J, with 9 bases in the middle. CDR1 ENHRY and CDR2 SYGVKD come from the germline V gene. CDR3 nucleotides: TGTGCCATCAGTGGTCACAGGCTGAACACTGAAGCTTTCTTT. It translates to CAISGHRLNTEAFF.

The genes are TRBV10-3 and TRBJ2-7; D possibly corresponds to TRBD1 (5 bases). This CDR3 is 12 amino acids long. V shed 2 bases and J shed 7 bases, with 9 bases lying between them. Germline-derived CDR1 and CDR2 are ENHRY and SYGVKD. CDR3 coding DNA: TGTGCCATCAGTGAGCAGGGCCCGGAGCAGTACTTC. Protein: CAISEQGPEQYF.

This chain joins TRBV7-8 and TRBJ1-2; 8 bases align to TRBD1. This CDR3 comprises 12 residues. Germline-derived CDR1 and CDR2 are SGHVS and FQNEAQ. Trimming cost V 2 bases and J 8 bases; bases outside gene matches: 1. The chain's CDR3 is CASSLNRGGYTF. The CDR3, as DNA: TGTGCCAGCAGCTTAAACAGGGGGGGCTACACCTTC.

In this sample, this clone turned up once. The chain combines TRBV7-9 with TRBJ1-2; D call uncertain. V dropped 3 bases and J dropped 6 bases, with 20 bases sitting between them. This CDR3 spans 16 amino acids. Germline V gene sequence: CDR1 SEHNR, CDR2 FQNEAQ (reference sequence). CDR3 bases: TGTGCCAGCAGCTTGGTGGGCAGTTACACCCTCGATGGCTACACCTTC. Amino acids: CASSLVGSYTLDGYTF.

The rearrangement joins TRBV5-1 to TRBJ2-7, with 8 bases that match TRBD2. Germline CDR1 and CDR2: SGHRS and YFSETQ. CDR3 size: 15 residues. V was clipped by 0 bases and J by 4 bases; unmatched bases: 6. CDR3 bases: TGCGCCAGCAGCTTGGCGGGAGGGGAGGTTTACGAGCAGTACTTC. This sequence encodes CASSLAGGEVYEQYF.

The chain links TRBV27 to TRBJ2-3; D might be TRBD1 (5 bases). The CDR3 runs 15 residues. Per germline, CDR1 MNHEY and CDR2 SMNVEV (reference sequence). V lost 3 bases and J 0 bases, leaving 10 bases between the germline ends. CDR3 DNA: TGTGCCAGCAGTTTCGTGGGGCAGAGCACAGATACGCAGTATTTT. This translates into CASSFVGQSTDTQYF.

Only a few counts were recorded for this clone. The chain carries TRBV5-1 and TRBJ2-5; 10 bases match TRBD2. Per the germline V gene, CDR1 is SGHRS and CDR2 is YFSETQ. Trimming cost V 4 bases and J 3 bases; bases outside gene matches: 0. This CDR3 comprises 13 residues. The CDR3 nucleotides are TGCGCCAGCAGCACTAGCGGGGAAGAGACCCAGTACTTC. Translation gives CASSTSGEETQYF.

J is TRBJ2-6 and V is TRBV28; 12 nucleotides match TRBD2. CDR3 length: 18 amino acids. Per germline, CDR1 MDHEN and CDR2 SYDVKM. V shed 5 bases, J shed 3 bases, and the junction held 8 bases outside the gene matches. The chain's CDR3 is CASSTTSGSLGGANVLTF. Here the CDR3 DNA reads TGTGCCAGCAGTACGACTAGCGGGAGTTTAGGTGGGGCCAACGTCCTGACTTTC.

This clone was observed a few times. The CDR3 DNA reads TGTGCCAGCAGCCCAGGACGGGGTGGAAGTGGCTACACCTTC. The encoded protein is CASSPGRGGSGYTF. The chain is built from TRBV7-2 and TRBJ1-2; D is undetermined. This CDR3 is 14 amino acids long. The germline V and J ends were trimmed by 5 bases and 7 bases, with 17 bases remaining between them. Germline lookup yields CDR1 SGHTA and CDR2 FQGNSA.

V gene TRBV10-1 combines with J gene TRBJ2-1, with D uncertain. Germline CDR1 WNHNN, CDR2 SYGVQD (reference sequence). This CDR3 is built from 17 residues. The ends were cut back, 0 bases at V and 3 bases at J, with 15 bases in the middle. The chain's CDR3 is CASSESRQSTNYNEQFF. In nucleotides, the CDR3 is TGCGCCAGCAGTGAGTCCAGACAAAGCACCAACTACAATGAGCAGTTCTTC.

CDR3 region: CASSSRDSIPQETQYF. The DNA of the CDR3 is TGTGCCAGCAGTTCGCGAGACTCCATACCTCAAGAGACCCAGTACTTC. The chain carries TRBV28 and TRBJ2-5; D is uncertain. The germline V gene has CDR1 MDHEN and CDR2 SYDVKM. The CDR3 spans 16 residues. V gave up 4 bases and J gave up 2 bases, with 17 bases separating them.

CDR3 DNA: TGCGCCAGCAGTCTAGCGGGGGCCCGCACAGATACGCAGTATTTT. As protein: CASSLAGARTDTQYF. V and J are TRBV23-1 and TRBJ2-3; TRBD2 aligns across 9 bases. TRBV23-1 is noted as an ORF with a role that remains uncertain. There are 15 residues in the CDR3. With 4 bases clipped from V and 1 base from J, the junction kept 3 bases outside the gene matches.

This clone appeared once. The J gene is TRBJ1-1, the V gene TRBV5-1; TRBD1 matches at 12 bases. The CDR3 extends over 18 amino acids. The trim removed 0 bases at V and 0 bases at J, leaving 6 bases unmatched. The germline gives CDR1 SGHRS, CDR2 YFSETQ. The CDR3 sequence: CASSLGPGQGALNTEAFF. The DNA of the CDR3 is TGCGCCAGCAGCTTGGGACCGGGACAGGGGGCACTGAACACTGAAGCTTTCTTT.

The chain carries TRBV9 and TRBJ1-3; 7 bases are shared with TRBD1. The trim removed 0 bases at V and 4 bases at J, leaving 7 bases unmatched. CDR1 is SGDLS, CDR2 YYNGEE, per germline. There are 16 residues in the CDR3. The DNA for the CDR3 is TGTGCCAGCAGCGTAGGGGGCAGGGGGTCAGGAAACACCATATATTTT. Protein: CASSVGGRGSGNTIYF.

V usage is TRBV7-2 and J usage is TRBJ2-5, with 7 nucleotides matching TRBD1. This CDR3 contains 14 residues. From germline, CDR1 is SGHTA and CDR2 FQGNSA. V lost 4 bases to trimming and J lost 2 bases; unmatched junction nucleotides: 4. The CDR3, as DNA: TGTGCCAGCAGCTCGACAGGGAGACAAGAGACCCAGTACTTC. It yields the protein CASSSTGRQETQYF.

This clone was observed once. This chain uses TRBV3-1 (or the pseudogene TRBV3-2) with TRBJ2-7; the match to TRBD2 covers 8 bases. Germline V gives CDR1 LGHDT, CDR2 YNNKEL (reference sequence). This CDR3 contains 14 residues. J gave up 4 bases and V 8 bases, and 10 bases lay outside the gene matches. Here the CDR3 DNA reads TGTGCCAGCGCCCGTTCCACTAGCGGATACGAGCAGTACTTC. Its translation is CASARSTSGYEQYF.

The rearrangement uses TRBV10-3 and TRBJ2-7; 9 bases match TRBD2. The CDR3 loop spans 15 amino acids. Germline V gene sequence: CDR1 ENHRY, CDR2 SYGVKD. After removal of 3 bases from V and 1 base from J, the junction contained 4 bases not matched to a gene. This CDR3 is CAISDPTSGSYEQYF. The CDR3 coding sequence is TGTGCCATCAGTGATCCAACTAGCGGGTCCTACGAGCAGTACTTC.

The sample holds one count of this clone. The chain couples TRBV9 to TRBJ2-7, with D possibly being TRBD1 (6 bases). CDR1 and CDR2 (germline): SGDLS, YYNGEE. Trimming stripped 3 bases from V and 4 bases from J, with 17 bases between. This CDR3 has 15 amino acids. CDR3 DNA: TGTGCCAGCAGCGAGGGGGACCTTATACTTTACGAGCAGTACTTC. Translation gives CASSEGDLILYEQYF.

The rearrangement links TRBV7-2 to TRBJ1-5, with a weak D call TRBD1 (6 bases). This CDR3 contains 15 residues. V lost 1 base to trimming and J lost 7 bases, with 14 bases between them. Germline V lookup: CDR1 SGHTA, CDR2 FQGNSA. CDR3: CASSLGSGQGQPQHF. The DNA of the CDR3 is TGTGCCAGCAGCTTAGGATCAGGGCAGGGGCAGCCCCAGCATTTT.

The chain couples TRBV28 to TRBJ1-2, with a weak D call TRBD1 (6 bases). CDR1 is MDHEN, CDR2 SYDVKM, per germline. Trimming took off 5 bases at V and 8 bases at J, with 18 bases between the two ends. The length of the CDR3 is 14 residues. DNA of the CDR3: TGTGCCAGCAGTCCTGGGGGGGGACACAGGGGCTACACCTTC. Amino acid sequence: CASSPGGGHRGYTF.

The chain links TRBV5-1 to TRBJ2-1; a possible D gene is TRBD1 (6 bases). With 0 bases removed from V and 9 bases from J, the gap between germline ends came to 19 bases. Germline V CDR1 and CDR2: SGHRS, YFSETQ. This CDR3 spans 16 amino acids. CDR3 protein: CASSLAPGVENREQFF. The CDR3 DNA follows: TGCGCCAGCAGCTTGGCCCCAGGGGTTGAGAATCGTGAGCAGTTCTTC.

This sequence joins TRBV7-3 and TRBJ2-3, with D tentatively TRBD1 (5 bases). V lost 2 bases and J lost 6, with 15 bases in between. The CDR3 runs to 15 residues. In germline, CDR1 is SGHTA, CDR2 FQGTGA. CDR3 in amino acids: CASSLGAGLRDTQYF. In DNA form, the CDR3 reads TGTGCCAGCAGCTTAGGCGCAGGGTTAAGGGATACGCAGTATTTT.